The 21 T cell receptor beta chains in this list originate from one sample, sequenced in a study of T cells in Graves' hyperthyroidism and ophthalmopathy. Template material for amplifying TCR beta CDR3 regions consisted of RNA transcripts. The TCR CDR3 was amplified in a first-round RT-PCR using the HTBI primer set. TCRdb reanalysed the multiplex PCR reads using MiXCR and keeps one entry per CDR3 protein. The sample yields about 260,000 distinct CDR3 sequences, roughly 15% seen once. Sequenced input: blood. These receptors came from a woman between 18 and 29 years old with Graves' ophthalmopathy.

This clonotype occurred many times. The rearrangement joins TRBV19 to TRBJ1-5, with D perhaps matching TRBD1 (5 bases). The CDR3 is 14 residues long. CDR1 and CDR2 from the germline V gene are LNHDA and SQIVND (reference sequence). Trimming left V 1 base short and J 5 bases short, with 9 bases between. The CDR3 DNA is TGTGCCAGTAGTATAGTGCAGGGCGATCAGCCCCAGCATTTT. Its translation is CASSIVQGDQPQHF. The variable domain in full, with the rest retrieved from reference TRBV19 and TRBJ1-5, is DGGITQSPKYLFRKEGQNVTLSCEQNLNHDAMYWYRQDPGQGLRLIYYSQIVNDFQKGDIAEGYSVSREKKESFPLTVTSAQKNPTAFYLCASSIVQGDQPQHFGDGTRLSIL.

The chain has TRBV20-1 and TRBJ2-2; perhaps TRBD1 as D (5 bases). Trimming pared 2 bases from V and 4 bases from J, leaving 14 bases between. This CDR3 is built from 15 residues. The V gene's germline CDR1 is DFQATT and CDR2 SNEGSKA (reference sequence). For the CDR3, the DNA is TGCAGTGCTAGATCCACAGGTTGGGGCACCGGGGAGCTGTTTTTT. Amino acid sequence: CSARSTGWGTGELFF.

This clonotype has ten or more counts. This chain links TRBV10-3 with TRBJ2-7; 10 bases line up with TRBD1. The CDR3 is made up of 15 amino acids. V shed 2 bases and J 2 bases; nucleotides not matched to a gene: 3. Looked up from germline, CDR1 is ENHRY and CDR2 is SYGVKD. The CDR3 is CAISEGGQGPYEQYF. The CDR3 DNA reads as TGTGCCATCAGTGAGGGGGGACAGGGGCCCTACGAGCAGTACTTC.

The DNA of the CDR3 is TGCGCCAGCAGTGACTCAGGTGGGGCCAAAAACATTCAGTACTTC. Protein product: CASSDSGGAKNIQYF. The genes are TRBV10-2 and TRBJ2-4; D remains ambiguous. The V end was cut by 3 bases, the J end by 1 base, with 10 bases between. This CDR3 has 15 amino acids. CDR1 is WSHSY, CDR2 SAAADI, per germline.

This clonotype was counted between two and nine times. The chain joins TRBV19 to TRBJ1-4, with 11 bases lining up with TRBD1. V dropped 5 bases and J dropped 0; count of bases not matched to a gene: 14. The germline CDR1 and CDR2 sequences are LNHDA and SQIVND (reference sequence). CDR3 length: 20 amino acids. The CDR3 loop is CASSSRKGQGAYATNEKLFF. CDR3 DNA sequence: TGTGCCAGTAGTTCACGAAAAGGACAGGGGGCTTACGCAACTAATGAAAAACTGTTTTTT.

This clonotype was detected ten times or more. V gene TRBV18 combines with J gene TRBJ2-2; maybe TRBD1 (6 bases). This CDR3 has 13 residues. The germline gives CDR1 KGHSH, CDR2 LQKENI. V was clipped by 4 bases and J by 6 bases, with 9 bases between them. CDR3 sequence: CASSQQGSGELFF. The CDR3 DNA is TGTGCCAGCTCACAGCAGGGGTCCGGGGAGCTGTTTTTT.

This clonotype was recorded at least ten times. The rearrangement uses TRBV5-6 and TRBJ2-5, with 8 bases that match TRBD2. V shed 3 bases and J 2 bases; nucleotides not matched to a gene: 12. This CDR3 has 17 residues. Germline CDR1 SGHDT, CDR2 YYEEEE. The CDR3 protein is CASSSLAGSGVQETQYF. In nucleotides, the CDR3 is TGTGCCAGCAGCTCCTTAGCGGGTAGCGGGGTTCAAGAGACCCAGTACTTC. Together with reference TRBV5-6 and TRBJ2-5, the CDR3 gives the full variable domain: DAGVTQSPTHLIKTRGQQVTLRCSPKSGHDTVSWYQQALGQGPQFIFQYYEEEERQRGNFPDRFSGHQFPNYSSELNVNALLLGDSALYLCASSSLAGSGVQETQYFGPGTRLLVL.

This clonotype showed up many times. V and J are TRBV3-1 and TRBJ1-4; D unresolved. This CDR3 comprises 17 residues. Germline CDR1 LGHDT, CDR2 YNNKEL (reference sequence). V lost 1 base, J lost 0 bases, and 12 bases lay in between. CDR3 coding DNA: TGTGCCAGCAGCCAAGTTGTCGGGATCCCAACTAATGAAAAACTGTTTTTT. It encodes CASSQVVGIPTNEKLFF.

The sample holds many counts of this clonotype. The V and J genes are TRBV5-1 and TRBJ1-3, with 9 bases matching TRBD1. This CDR3 comprises 17 residues. Germline CDR1 and CDR2: SGHRS and YFSETQ. V shed 0 bases, J shed 3 bases, and the junction held 7 bases outside the gene matches. In nucleotides, the CDR3 is TGCGCCAGCAGCTTGGAGGCTGGGGACAGGGTTGGAAACACCATATATTTT. This codes for CASSLEAGDRVGNTIYF.

This clonotype appeared many times. V and J are TRBV24-1 and TRBJ2-1; the D is unclear. Deletions cut 7 bases from V and 7 bases from J, with 13 bases between. Per germline, CDR1 KGHDR and CDR2 SFDVKD. This CDR3 has 13 amino acids. The CDR3, as DNA: TGTGCCACCAGCTTCAACCAAGGGAATGAGCAGTTCTTC. Protein: CATSFNQGNEQFF.

The rearrangement links TRBV20-1 to TRBJ2-3; TRBD2 matches at 7 bases. CDR1 and CDR2 from the germline V gene are DFQATT and SNEGSKA (reference sequence). This CDR3 spans 15 amino acids. J lost 3 bases, V lost 6 bases, and 12 bases had no gene match. The CDR3 loop reads CSATNAGEFTDTQYF. CDR3 DNA sequence: TGCAGTGCCACTAACGCGGGGGAGTTTACAGATACGCAGTATTTT.

This clonotype occurred many times. The chain uses TRBV11-2 and TRBJ1-2; D is undetermined. The CDR3 totals 12 residues. V dropped 6 bases and J dropped 3 bases, with 8 bases sitting between them. The V gene's germline CDR1 is SGHAT and CDR2 FQNNGV. The CDR3 loop is CASRPLDYGYTF. CDR3 nucleotides: TGTGCCAGCAGACCATTGGACTATGGCTACACCTTC.

J is TRBJ2-7 and V is TRBV2; 12 bases fit TRBD2. CDR1 and CDR2 from the germline V gene are SNHLY and FYNNEI. The length of the CDR3 is 13 residues. V lost 3 bases, J lost 6 bases, and 0 bases stayed unmatched. CDR3 protein: CASSETSGGEQYF. The CDR3 bases are TGTGCCAGCAGTGAGACTAGCGGGGGCGAGCAGTACTTC.

This clonotype has a handful of counts. J is TRBJ1-4 and V is TRBV15, with 9 bases lining up with TRBD1. CDR1 and CDR2 from the germline V gene are LNHNV and YYDKDF (reference sequence). The CDR3 loop spans 14 amino acids. Losses at the gene ends were 5 bases for V and 7 bases for J; bases not matched to a gene: 5. CDR3 bases: TGTGCCACCAGCCACAGGGGGCTAGGTGAAAAACTGTTTTTT. Protein product: CATSHRGLGEKLFF.

In its sample, this clonotype was seen many times. This rearrangement joins TRBV27 to TRBJ2-7; 10 bases fit TRBD1. V shed 6 bases and J 4 bases; nucleotides not matched to a gene: 6. Germline lookup yields CDR1 MNHEY and CDR2 SMNVEV (reference sequence). The CDR3 has 14 residues. This CDR3 is CASSMDRGAYEQYF. Written as DNA, the CDR3 is TGTGCCAGCAGCATGGACAGGGGGGCGTACGAGCAGTACTTC.

This clonotype was found many times. The rearrangement joins TRBV9 to TRBJ1-2; 10 bases line up with TRBD1. Germline V lookup: CDR1 SGDLS, CDR2 YYNGEE. With V trimmed by 2 bases and J by 5 bases, 0 bases remained unmatched. This CDR3 has 13 residues. CDR3 coding DNA: TGTGCCAGCAGCGTGGGACAGGGGTATGGCTACACCTTC. Amino acids: CASSVGQGYGYTF.

This clonotype was recorded many times. This rearrangement joins TRBV5-1 to TRBJ2-1, with 16 bases fitting TRBD2. From germline, CDR1 is SGHRS and CDR2 YFSETQ. The CDR3 has 21 residues. With V trimmed by 4 bases and J by 2 bases, 15 bases remained unmatched. This CDR3 is CASSPGTSGRVSFITYNEQFF. CDR3 in DNA: TGCGCCAGCAGCCCAGGGACTAGCGGGAGGGTTTCATTCATCACCTACAATGAGCAGTTCTTC.

This clonotype appeared many times. V is TRBV12-3 or TRBV12-4 and J is TRBJ1-1; 7 bases map to TRBD1. The CDR3 consists of 15 residues. The junction had 11 bases not matched to a gene; V was cut back by 5 bases and J by 5 bases. CDR3 region: CASSPRTGRGTEAFF. DNA for the CDR3: TGTGCCAGCAGTCCACGGACAGGTAGAGGGACTGAAGCTTTCTTT.

The chain recombines TRBV6-2 or TRBV6-3 with TRBJ2-3; 15 bases map to TRBD2. This CDR3 spans 16 amino acids. The trim removed 6 bases at V and 4 bases at J, leaving 5 bases unmatched. CDR1 is MNHEY and CDR2 is SVGEGT in the germline V gene. CDR3 sequence: CASSLGLAGGSDTQYF. The CDR3 coding sequence is TGTGCCAGCAGCTTGGGACTAGCGGGAGGCTCAGATACGCAGTATTTT.

This clonotype was seen at least ten times. The chain has TRBV5-1 and TRBJ1-1; D unclear. The CDR3 runs 17 residues. Germline CDR1 is SGHRS and CDR2 is YFSETQ. V was cut by 5 bases and J by 4 bases, with 24 bases left in between. The CDR3 DNA follows: TGCGCCAGCAGTGCCAGGCGTGTTGGAAGAGAGAGCACTGAAGCTTTCTTT. This encodes CASSARRVGRESTEAFF.

This clonotype came up many times. The chain combines TRBV7-2 with TRBJ2-4; weak D call: TRBD2 (5 bases). V was shortened by 1 base and J by 0 bases, with 13 bases between the two germline ends. CDR3 size: 17 residues. Germline-derived CDR1 and CDR2 are SGHTA and FQGNSA. The CDR3 DNA reads as TGTGCCAGCAGCTTAGTGCCGGGCGGAGGAGCCAAAAACATTCAGTACTTC. Residues: CASSLVPGGGAKNIQYF.